Each of the 26 T cell receptor beta chains below was sequenced from the same sample in a study of somatic mutations in cytotoxic T cells in rheumatoid arthritis. Sequencing used immunoSEQ multiplex PCR; TCRdb keeps in-frame clones, though not all of them. The sample gives 15,000 to 20,000 clones, 79% of which show up once; around a fifth is in the top ten. Sequenced material: CD8+ T cells sorted from blood. These receptors came from an adult with rheumatoid arthritis.

The V and J genes are TRBV10-2 and TRBJ1-1; TRBD1 aligns across 11 bases. The CDR3 is 16 residues long. The J segment lost 0 bases and the V segment lost 10 bases, leaving 10 bases of the junction unmatched. The germline V gene has CDR1 WSHSY and CDR2 SAAADI. The DNA for the CDR3 is TGCGCCACCCTCCGGACAGGGGGCTACATGAACACTGAAGCTTTCTTT. It yields the protein CATLRTGGYMNTEAFF.

The chain has TRBV27 and TRBJ2-5; D ambiguous. CDR1 MNHEY and CDR2 SMNVEV come from the germline V gene (reference sequence). V lost 3 bases and J 0 bases, leaving 8 bases between the germline ends. The CDR3 has 14 residues. Written as DNA, the CDR3 is TGTGCCAGCAGTTTCGGGCTGAACCAAGAGACCCAGTACTTC. It translates to CASSFGLNQETQYF.

This chain connects TRBV6-5 to TRBJ2-5, with D hard to call. The CDR3 contains 11 residues. The V and J ends lost 1 base and 4 bases respectively, with 1 base between them. Per germline, CDR1 MNHEY and CDR2 SVGAGI. The CDR3 DNA is TGTGCCAGCAGTTACTTAGAGACCCAGTACTTC. Residues: CASSYLETQYF.

Sample share makes this clone medium-sized. This sequence joins TRBV28 and TRBJ1-5; weak D call: TRBD1 (6 bases). V was cut by 5 bases and J by 3 bases, with 14 bases left in between. Germline values: CDR1 MDHEN, CDR2 SYDVKM. The CDR3 totals 15 residues. The CDR3 DNA reads TGTGCCAGCAGTCCCCCTGACAGGCCCAATCAGCCCCAGCATTTT. The encoded protein is CASSPPDRPNQPQHF.

The chain links TRBV19 to TRBJ1-2, with D uncertain. Germline values: CDR1 LNHDA, CDR2 SQIVND (reference sequence). This CDR3 has 12 amino acids. V was pared by 8 bases and J by 0 bases, with 7 bases between. CDR3 nucleotide sequence: TGTGCCAGTTTGACACCTAACTATGGCTACACCTTC. Protein sequence: CASLTPNYGYTF.

The chain has TRBV9 and TRBJ2-1; 9 positions agree with TRBD2. Germline trimming cut 4 bases from V and 2 bases from J; bases unmatched to any gene: 7. Germline-derived CDR1 and CDR2 are SGDLS and YYNGEE. CDR3 length: 16 amino acids. CDR3 sequence: CASSPTAGGPYNEQFF. The CDR3, as DNA: TGTGCCAGCAGCCCGACAGCGGGAGGCCCCTACAATGAGCAGTTCTTC.

Here the CDR3 reads CASSLIVRGANYGYTF. The CDR3 DNA follows: TGTGCCAGCAGTTTAATCGTCAGGGGTGCTAACTATGGCTACACCTTC. The chain joins TRBV28 to TRBJ1-2; the D gene is possibly TRBD1 (6 bases). The CDR3 has 16 residues. Trimming pared 2 bases from V and 0 bases from J, leaving 13 bases between. CDR1 is MDHEN and CDR2 is SYDVKM in the germline V gene.

The rearrangement uses TRBV6-5 and TRBJ1-1; weak D call: TRBD1 (6 bases). The CDR3 contains 15 residues. Per the germline V gene, CDR1 is MNHEY and CDR2 is SVGAGI. V lost 4 bases and J lost 5, with 17 bases in between. The CDR3 DNA follows: TGTGCCAGCAGTTTGAACAGGGAAACCAGGACTGAAGCTTTCTTT. This gives the protein CASSLNRETRTEAFF.

The chain joins TRBV7-9 to TRBJ2-1; 8 nucleotides agree with TRBD2. V was clipped by 8 bases and J by 5 bases; unmatched bases: 14. This CDR3 has 16 amino acids. Germline V CDR1 and CDR2: SEHNR, FQNEAQ (reference sequence). The CDR3 nucleotides read TGTGCCAGCGGACCAGAATGGACTAGCCCCAACAATGAGCAGTTCTTC. Protein sequence: CASGPEWTSPNNEQFF.

The rearrangement uses TRBV6-5 and TRBJ1-1; D unclear. Germline lookup yields CDR1 MNHEY and CDR2 SVGAGI. Between the trimmed V and J ends, which lost 1 base and 3 bases, there was a span of 12 bases. The CDR3 contains 15 residues. The CDR3 spells CASSYYSRVDTEAFF. In DNA, the CDR3 is TGTGCCAGCAGTTACTACTCAAGAGTAGACACTGAAGCTTTCTTT.

This chain connects TRBV27 to TRBJ2-3, with 10 bases identical to TRBD2. The CDR3 length is 13 residues. V was clipped by 4 bases and J by 14 bases; unmatched bases: 9. Germline V gives CDR1 MNHEY, CDR2 SMNVEV (reference sequence). The CDR3 here is CASSSAGTSAPYF. The CDR3 DNA follows: TGTGCCAGCAGTTCCGCCGGGACTAGCGCCCCGTATTTT.

This chain connects TRBV7-9 to TRBJ1-5; D gene uncertain. V lost 6 bases and J lost 3, with 15 bases in between. This CDR3 has 15 residues. CDR1 and CDR2 (germline): SEHNR, FQNEAQ (reference sequence). CDR3 sequence reads: CASSSNDGYNQPQHF. The CDR3 bases are TGTGCCAGCAGTTCAAATGACGGCTACAATCAGCCCCAGCATTTT.

The genes are TRBV6-4 and TRBJ1-1, with 9 bases lining up with TRBD1. This CDR3 is 13 amino acids long. Trimming took 2 bases from V and 7 from J; bases not matched to a gene: 2. Germline V CDR1 and CDR2: MRHNA, SNTAGT. In DNA form, the CDR3 reads TGTGCCAGCAGTGACGGGACAGGGATTGAAGCTTTCTTT. Translation: CASSDGTGIEAFF.

J is TRBJ1-1 and V is TRBV5-6, with D perhaps matching TRBD1 (5 bases). The CDR3 spans 13 residues. The germline V gene has CDR1 SGHDT and CDR2 YYEEEE. V shed 5 bases and J shed 6 bases, with 14 bases lying between them. In DNA, the CDR3 is TGTGCCAGCAGTCGAGGGGCTTGGGCTGAAGCTTTCTTT. Translating it yields CASSRGAWAEAFF.

The chain employs TRBV10-3 and TRBJ2-3, with 14 bases matching TRBD2. V shed 7 bases and J 0 bases; nucleotides not matched to a gene: 3. The CDR3 has 16 amino acids. Germline loops: CDR1 ENHRY, CDR2 SYGVKD. The CDR3 DNA follows: TGTGCCATCAAAGGGACTAGCGGGAGCAGCACAGATACGCAGTATTTT. Amino acid sequence: CAIKGTSGSSTDTQYF.

The chain uses TRBV14 and TRBJ2-2; 8 bases are a match to TRBD2. Per germline, CDR1 SGHDN and CDR2 FVKESK. This CDR3 has 17 residues. J lost 7 bases, V lost 1 base, and 11 bases had no gene match. The CDR3, as DNA: TGTGCCAGCAGCCAAGGGTCATTAGCGGGAATTATCGGGGAGCTGTTTTTT. Translation gives CASSQGSLAGIIGELFF.

This clone is classed as medium-sized. The chain uses TRBV6-4 and TRBJ2-1; 9 bases line up with TRBD1. The V segment lost 2 bases and the J segment 6 bases; nucleotides outside the gene matches: 5. Germline CDR1 is MRHNA and CDR2 is SNTAGT. The CDR3 covers 15 residues. CDR3 region: CASSDTGTGFNEQFF. The CDR3 DNA reads as TGTGCCAGCAGTGACACGGGGACAGGGTTCAATGAGCAGTTCTTC.

The count of this clone is one. The chain is built from TRBV4-3 and TRBJ2-1; 12 positions agree with TRBD2. The V gene end was trimmed by 0 bases and the J gene end by 4 bases; junction bases not matched to a gene: 1. The CDR3 totals 16 residues. Germline V CDR1 and CDR2: LGHNA, YSLEER. DNA for the CDR3: TGCGCCAGCAGCCAAGACGGGACTAGCGGGTACAATGAGCAGTTCTTC. Its protein product is CASSQDGTSGYNEQFF.

The V and J genes are TRBV10-3 and TRBJ2-7; 9 bases are a match to TRBD1. The CDR3 consists of 13 residues. Germline V CDR1 and CDR2: ENHRY, SYGVKD. V was clipped by 6 bases and J by 6 bases; unmatched bases: 6. The CDR3 protein is CAIRGDREVEQYF. CDR3 DNA sequence: TGTGCCATCAGGGGGGACAGGGAAGTCGAGCAGTACTTC.

The CDR3 coding sequence is TGTGCCAGCAGCCCGACCTCGGGAGGTACCTACAATGAGCAGTTCTTC. Its protein is CASSPTSGGTYNEQFF. The J gene is TRBJ2-1, the V gene TRBV7-6; 7 nucleotides align to TRBD2. The V gene's germline CDR1 is SGHVS and CDR2 FNYEAQ. The CDR3 runs to 16 residues. Trimming took 5 bases from V and 2 from J; bases not matched to a gene: 9.

The chain's CDR3 is CASSQVEDGYEQYF. The CDR3 DNA reads as TGCGCCAGCAGCCAAGTAGAAGACGGCTACGAGCAGTACTTC. The chain carries TRBV4-1 and TRBJ2-7; D is unresolved. The V and J ends lost 1 base and 3 bases respectively, with 10 bases between them. Germline V gene lookup returns CDR1 MGHRA and CDR2 YSYEKL. CDR3 size: 14 residues.

This chain links TRBV2 with TRBJ1-1; 8 bases map to TRBD1. Trimming cost V 5 bases and J 0 bases; bases outside gene matches: 14. The CDR3 sequence is 18 residues long. Germline CDR1 and CDR2: SNHLY and FYNNEI. CDR3 DNA: TGTGCCAGCAGTTTCGACCGACAGGGGCTCTCGATGAACACTGAAGCTTTCTTT. Its protein product is CASSFDRQGLSMNTEAFF.

The DNA of the CDR3 is TGTGCCAGCAGCCTGACTAGCGGGAGTTTCAACGAGCAGTACTTC. Protein: CASSLTSGSFNEQYF. The gene calls are TRBV11-3 and TRBJ2-7, with 12 bases identical to TRBD2. The V segment lost 5 bases and the J segment 5 bases; nucleotides outside the gene matches: 7. Germline values: CDR1 SGHNT, CDR2 YENEEA. The CDR3 totals 15 residues.

CDR3 nucleotides: TGTGCCAGCAGAACAGGGAGCGAGCAGTACTTC. Amino acid sequence: CASRTGSEQYF. The chain combines TRBV6-5 with TRBJ2-7; D perhaps matches TRBD1 (6 bases). V lost 6 bases to trimming and J lost 6 bases, with 9 bases between them. Germline values: CDR1 MNHEY, CDR2 SVGAGI. CDR3 length equals 11 residues.

This clone appeared a single time. The chain couples TRBV4-1 to TRBJ2-3, with D perhaps matching TRBD1 or TRBD2 (5 bases each). V was shortened by 4 bases and J by 1 base, with 12 bases between the two germline ends. The CDR3 covers 15 residues. Germline values: CDR1 MGHRA, CDR2 YSYEKL. The CDR3 nucleotides are TGCGCCAGCAGCCCGGGACCGGCAGGCACAGATACGCAGTATTTT. Residues: CASSPGPAGTDTQYF.

This chain uses TRBV4-1 with TRBJ1-4, with no clear D. The CDR3 is 12 amino acids. V lost 3 bases, J lost 8 bases, and 7 bases lay in between. Per the germline V gene, CDR1 is MGHRA and CDR2 is YSYEKL. The CDR3 loop is CASSHQEEKLFF. CDR3 in DNA: TGCGCCAGCAGCCACCAAGAGGAAAAACTGTTTTTT.